The clone carrying this TCR beta chain was seen a handful of times. At the time of active disease, bone marrow was collected from every patient. Molecular barcoded adaptors covering alpha/delta and beta/gamma chains were used on approximately 400 ng RNA. TCRdb re-analysed the reads in MiXCR, keeping a single row per CDR3 protein. The sample has about 57,000 distinct CDR3 sequences, roughly 20% seen once. The data were taken from a study of read filtering for tumor transcriptome and immune sequencing. Study at large: Mean patient age was approximately 71 years, range roughly 40 to 85; 17 male, some 14 female. Revised staging placed roughly eight patients in R-ISS I, around 15 in II, six or seven in III.

Unmatched junction bases numbered 11, after V lost 5 bases and J lost 5 bases. The CDR3 runs to 14 residues. Germline V gene data show CDR1 as DFQATT and CDR2 as SNEGSKA (reference sequence). The chain combines TRBV20-1 with TRBJ2-7, with 8 bases matching TRBD2. The origin of this receptor is a donor aged 40 or older with multiple myeloma. The sequencing input was a population of CD138-negative cells sorted from bone marrow. CDR3 in DNA: TGCAGTGCTGGCGATGGGGCGGGAGGTGACGAGCAGTACTTC. Protein product: CSAGDGAGGDEQYF.